Reported below is one TCR beta chain. The CDR3 extends over 10 amino acids. Germline V CDR1 and CDR2: ENHRY, SYGVKD. V gave up 11 bases and J gave up 9 bases, with 14 bases separating them. This entry belongs to a study of CD8 T cells in ankylosing spondylitis. TCRdb ran MiXCR on the 5' RACE reads and lists one entry per CDR3 protein. The table records around 160,000 distinct CDR3 sequences, roughly 11% of them present only once. The TCR was taken from a male donor with ankylosing spondylitis or in good health (not recorded which). What was sequenced was blood, either unsorted or a sorted T cell fraction (not recorded which). The rearrangement links TRBV10-3 to TRBJ2-7; D is undetermined. CDR3 sequence reads: CASGEEVQYF. DNA of the CDR3: TGTGCCTCCGGCGAAGAGGTGCAGTACTTC.